The clone carrying this T cell receptor (beta chain) was seen a single time. Genomic DNA served as template for TCR beta VDJ and CDR3 profiling. TCRdb reprocessed the reads via MiXCR and lists one record per CDR3 protein. The table records 160,000 or so distinct CDR3 sequences, 65% to 75% of them present only once. The sample is drawn from a study of CD8+CD57+ T cells in acquired aplastic anemia. Sequencing was done on patients that had shown CD8+CD57+ cell expansion by flow cytometry. V shed 3 bases and J shed 9 bases, with 9 bases lying between them. This CDR3 spans 12 amino acids. The V gene's germline CDR1 is WSHSY and CDR2 SAAADI.

V gene TRBV10-2 combines with J gene TRBJ2-1; a weak D match, TRBD2 (6 bases). Sequenced input: sorted CD4+, CD8+, or CD8+CD57+ T cells (not recorded which) from PBMCs. The TCR originated in a human donor with aplastic anemia. The DNA for the CDR3 is TGCGCCAGCAGTGAACGGGGGAGTGAGCAGTTCTTC. Protein product: CASSERGSEQFF.